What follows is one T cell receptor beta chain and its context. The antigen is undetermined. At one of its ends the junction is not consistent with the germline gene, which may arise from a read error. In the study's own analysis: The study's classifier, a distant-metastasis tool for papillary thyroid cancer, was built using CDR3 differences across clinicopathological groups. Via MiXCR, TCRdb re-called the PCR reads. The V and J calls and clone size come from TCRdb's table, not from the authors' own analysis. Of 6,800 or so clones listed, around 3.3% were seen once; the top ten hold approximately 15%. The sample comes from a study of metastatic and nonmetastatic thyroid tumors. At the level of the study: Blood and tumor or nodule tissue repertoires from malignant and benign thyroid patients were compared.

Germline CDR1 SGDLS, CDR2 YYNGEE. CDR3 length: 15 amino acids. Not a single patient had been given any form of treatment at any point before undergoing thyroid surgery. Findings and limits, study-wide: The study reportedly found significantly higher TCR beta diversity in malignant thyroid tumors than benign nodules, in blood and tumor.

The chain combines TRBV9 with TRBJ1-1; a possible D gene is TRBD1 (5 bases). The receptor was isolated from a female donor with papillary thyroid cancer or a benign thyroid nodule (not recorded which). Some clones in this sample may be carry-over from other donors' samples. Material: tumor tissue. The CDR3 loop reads CASSLGGTMNTEAFF. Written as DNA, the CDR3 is TGTGCCAGCAGCCTAGGAGGGACCATGAACACCGAAGCTTTCTTT.